The following is a T cell receptor (beta chain) sequence with its context. The data stem from a study of blood T cells in healthy people across ages. A second PCR, run for roughly 7 to 11 cycles, used a sample-barcoded 5' primer plus a J-beta primer mix. TCRdb processed the 5' RACE reads anew with MiXCR; each CDR3 protein has one entry. Of about 800,000 distinct CDR3 sequences in the sample, more than 20% are singletons; the top ten hold more than 3%. This same sample was also part of a study on T cells of mothers and their children.

The receptor's source is a boy between 5 and 17 years old in good health. The sequencing input was blood.

CDR3 sequence reads: CASSVLFQAFF. DNA for the CDR3: TGTGCCAGCAGTGTCCTTTTCCAAGCTTTCTTT. This chain uses TRBV28 with TRBJ1-1; no clear D. The V and J ends lost 5 bases and 9 bases respectively, with 10 bases between them. The CDR3 is 11 residues long. Germline V CDR1 and CDR2: MDHEN, SYDVKM.